The 5 T cell receptor beta chains listed next were all sequenced from one sample in a study of blood T cells in healthy people across ages. Together with a sample-barcoded 5' primer, a J-beta primer mix was included in a second PCR lasting about 7 to 12 cycles. From the 5' RACE reads, TCRdb called clonotypes with MiXCR, one entry per CDR3 protein. The repertoire has around 970,000 distinct CDR3 sequences, around 54% of them found once; the top ten carry around 21%. The sequencing sample was made of blood. The receptors stem from an older woman in good health.

There are many counts of this clonotype. The chain employs TRBV10-3 and TRBJ2-3; the D is unclear. CDR1 ENHRY and CDR2 SYGVKD come from the germline V gene. The CDR3 is made up of 12 amino acids. The V end lost 0 bases, the J end lost 5 bases, and 3 bases lay between the germline ends. CDR3 amino acids: CAISESQDTQYF. CDR3 in DNA: TGTGCCATCAGTGAGTCCCAAGATACGCAGTATTTT.

The chain employs TRBV6-1 and TRBJ2-3; a possible D gene is TRBD1 (7 bases). Germline CDR1 and CDR2: MNHNS and SASEGT. V dropped 7 bases and J dropped 4 bases, with 21 bases sitting between them. The CDR3 has 16 amino acids. The CDR3 sequence: CASTRGRGRGADTQYF. CDR3 nucleotides: TGTGCCAGCACTAGGGGACGCGGCAGGGGGGCAGATACGCAGTATTTT.

There are a few counts of this clonotype. J is TRBJ2-7 and V is TRBV9; TRBD1 matches at 7 bases. Germline V gives CDR1 SGDLS, CDR2 YYNGEE. Germline trimming cut 2 bases from V and 5 bases from J; bases unmatched to any gene: 10. This CDR3 region has 15 residues. CDR3 DNA: TGTGCCAGCAGCGTCCGGGAACGAGGGGGCCACGAGCAGTACTTC. Its protein product is CASSVRERGGHEQYF.

The chain employs TRBV20-1 and TRBJ1-2; no firm D call. The length of the CDR3 is 13 residues. From germline, CDR1 is DFQATT and CDR2 SNEGSKA (reference sequence). The V gene lost 3 bases and the J gene lost 4 bases, with 12 bases spanning the gap. The CDR3 sequence: CSASAGIGYGYTF. CDR3 bases: TGCAGTGCTAGTGCTGGGATCGGCTATGGCTACACCTTC.

This chain uses TRBV10-3 with TRBJ2-1; maybe TRBD2 (6 bases). V was shortened by 2 bases and J by 7 bases, with 12 bases between the two germline ends. Germline lookup yields CDR1 ENHRY and CDR2 SYGVKD. The length of the CDR3 is 14 residues. The chain's CDR3 is CAISEAAGGNEQFF. The DNA of the CDR3 is TGTGCCATCAGTGAGGCAGCAGGAGGGAATGAGCAGTTCTTC.